These 18 T cell receptor beta chains came from one sample sequenced in a study of cytomegalovirus exposure and HLA in healthy donors. PCR employed 60 Vbeta and 13 Jbeta primers. Here immunoSEQ multiplex PCR was the method, and the copy in TCRdb shows in-frame clones only, minus some. The sample lists approximately 210,000 clones, approximately 83% occurring once. Sequencing was done on a sample of PBMCs. These TCRs come from a woman aged 50 to 60 in good health and CMV-seropositive.

In DNA, the CDR3 is TGTGCCACCAGCAGGGGACAGGGTGGCACAGATACGCAGTATTTT. Its protein is CATSRGQGGTDTQYF. This chain links TRBV15 with TRBJ2-3; 9 bases line up with TRBD1. V was clipped by 3 bases and J by 1 base; unmatched bases: 2. CDR1 and CDR2 from the germline V gene are LNHNV and YYDKDF (reference sequence). CDR3 length: 15 residues.

This clone was observed a single time. The chain carries TRBV7-9 and TRBJ2-3, with D unresolved. CDR3 length: 16 amino acids. Germline lookup yields CDR1 SEHNR and CDR2 FQNEAQ (reference sequence). V lost 1 base, J lost 0 bases, and 11 bases lay in between. Here the CDR3 reads CASSLVGPKSTDTQYF. CDR3 DNA sequence: TGTGCCAGCAGCTTAGTTGGGCCAAAAAGCACAGATACGCAGTATTTT.

The V call is TRBV6-1, the J call TRBJ2-3; TRBD1 is a possible D gene (5 bases). The CDR3 runs 15 residues. Trimming took 8 bases from V and 0 from J, leaving 15 bases between them. Germline V CDR1 and CDR2: MNHNS, SASEGT. Here the CDR3 reads CASALTATSTDTQYF. The CDR3 DNA sequence: TGTGCCAGCGCCCTGACAGCAACTAGCACAGATACGCAGTATTTT.

The J gene is TRBJ2-6, the V gene TRBV4-1; D possibly corresponds to TRBD2 (5 bases). The CDR3 sequence is 17 residues long. The V and J ends lost 6 bases and 0 bases respectively, with 15 bases between them. Germline CDR1 and CDR2: MGHRA and YSYEKL. The DNA of the CDR3 is TGCGCCAGCAGACCCGGGGAGTCTCGCTCTGGGGCCAACGTCCTGACTTTC. Residues: CASRPGESRSGANVLTF.

The V and J genes are TRBV30 and TRBJ2-7, with TRBD2 matching 8 bases. With 2 bases clipped from V and 4 bases from J, the junction kept 4 bases outside the gene matches. The V gene's germline CDR1 is GTSNPN and CDR2 SVGIG (reference sequence). The CDR3 is 13 amino acids. The CDR3 protein is CAWSRTSLYEQYF. CDR3 nucleotide sequence: TGTGCCTGGAGTCGGACTAGCTTGTACGAGCAGTACTTC.

The gene calls are TRBV19 and TRBJ2-3; tentative D call: TRBD1 (5 bases). V was pared by 4 bases and J by 2 bases, with 7 bases between. The CDR3 has 13 residues. Germline V gene lookup returns CDR1 LNHDA and CDR2 SQIVND (reference sequence). This chain's CDR3 is CASSRGPTDTQYF. CDR3 bases: TGTGCCAGTAGTAGGGGCCCCACAGATACGCAGTATTTT. Filled out from reference TRBV19 and TRBJ2-3, the complete variable domain reads DGGITQSPKYLFRKEGQNVTLSCEQNLNHDAMYWYRQDPGQGLRLIYYSQIVNDFQKGDIAEGYSVSREKKESFPLTVTSAQKNPTAFYLCASSRGPTDTQYFGPGTRLTVL.

The J gene is TRBJ2-1, the V gene TRBV27; TRBD1 is a possible D gene (7 bases). CDR3 length equals 16 residues. The V gene lost 3 bases and the J gene lost 3 bases, with 15 bases spanning the gap. Germline loops: CDR1 MNHEY, CDR2 SMNVEV (reference sequence). The CDR3 loop is CASSFRRQGGYNEQFF. The CDR3 nucleotides read TGTGCCAGCAGTTTCCGTCGACAGGGAGGCTACAATGAGCAGTTCTTC.

The V call is TRBV29-1, the J call TRBJ1-1; D is unresolved. The V gene lost 6 bases and the J gene lost 3 bases, with 8 bases spanning the gap. Germline V gene sequence: CDR1 SQVTM, CDR2 ANQGSEA. The CDR3 runs to 11 residues. The CDR3 sequence: CSVEGDTEAFF. Here the CDR3 DNA reads TGCAGCGTCGAGGGCGACACTGAAGCTTTCTTT.

The rearrangement uses TRBV5-1 and TRBJ1-1; D gene ambiguous. The CDR3 extends over 13 amino acids. V shed 1 base and J shed 1 base, with 5 bases lying between them. From germline, CDR1 is SGHRS and CDR2 YFSETQ. CDR3 in DNA: TGCGCCAGCAGCTTGAGCCCGAACACTGAAGCTTTCTTT. Its translation is CASSLSPNTEAFF.

A word on this clone: At one end, the junction sequence differs from germline, possibly due to a read error. The chain carries TRBV7-9 and TRBJ1-1, with D perhaps TRBD1 (6 bases). Germline values: CDR1 SEHNR, CDR2 FQNEAQ (reference sequence). The CDR3 length is 15 residues. In nucleotides, the CDR3 is TGTTCCAGCAGACCCGTTGGGGGGGGCGACACTGAAGCTTTCTTT. Its protein product is CSSRPVGGGDTEAFF.

This sequence joins TRBV4-1 and TRBJ1-2; D might be TRBD1 (5 bases). Germline lookup yields CDR1 MGHRA and CDR2 YSYEKL. The ends were cut back, 1 base at V and 8 bases at J, with 14 bases in the middle. This CDR3 region has 14 residues. The CDR3 coding sequence is TGCGCCAGCAGCCAAGGGAGTAGGGGCGAAGGCTACACCTTC. Amino acids: CASSQGSRGEGYTF.

This clone was counted only a few times. The genes are TRBV4-1 and TRBJ1-2, with 8 positions matching TRBD1. Unmatched junction bases numbered 1, after V lost 4 bases and J lost 3 bases. This CDR3 comprises 13 residues. Germline loops: CDR1 MGHRA, CDR2 YSYEKL. The CDR3: CASSLTGDYGYTF. In DNA, the CDR3 is TGCGCCAGCAGCCTGACAGGGGACTATGGCTACACCTTC.

V is TRBV5-1 and J is TRBJ2-2, with D possibly TRBD1 on 5 matching bases. Germline V gene sequence: CDR1 SGHRS, CDR2 YFSETQ. The CDR3 runs 16 residues. The V end was cut by 0 bases, the J end by 1 base, with 10 bases between. The CDR3 loop reads CASSLASTVNTGELFF. DNA of the CDR3: TGCGCCAGCAGCTTGGCCTCGACAGTGAACACCGGGGAGCTGTTTTTT.

The chain couples TRBV6-5 to TRBJ1-5, with 9 bases aligning to TRBD1. Germline values: CDR1 MNHEY, CDR2 SVGAGI. V lost 6 bases and J lost 4; bases outside the gene matches: 7. The CDR3 covers 15 residues. The DNA for the CDR3 is TGTGCCAGCAGCTCGGGACAGGGTTGGAATCAGCCCCAGCATTTT. This gives the protein CASSSGQGWNQPQHF.

The chain has TRBV15 and TRBJ1-2, with D tentatively TRBD1 (5 bases). V was shortened by 1 base and J by 7 bases, with 10 bases between the two germline ends. The CDR3 runs 13 residues. CDR1 is LNHNV, CDR2 YYDKDF, per germline (reference sequence). CDR3: CATSRVTGSGYTF. In DNA form, the CDR3 reads TGTGCCACCAGCAGAGTTACAGGCTCTGGCTACACCTTC.

In this sample, this clone turned up once. The rearrangement joins TRBV30 to TRBJ1-3; tentatively, D is TRBD1 (5 bases). The germline V and J ends were trimmed by 6 bases and 3 bases, with 9 bases remaining between them. Germline assignment: CDR1 GTSNPN and CDR2 SVGIG (reference sequence). The CDR3 is 12 amino acids. CDR3 loop: CACSTVGNTIYF. In nucleotides, the CDR3 is TGTGCCTGTTCGACAGTTGGAAACACCATATATTTT.

This clone was counted once. The gene calls are TRBV7-9 and TRBJ1-6; maybe TRBD1 (6 bases). CDR1 SEHNR and CDR2 FQNEAQ come from the germline V gene (reference sequence). The CDR3 is made up of 14 amino acids. V was pared by 2 bases and J by 7 bases, with 9 bases between. CDR3 nucleotide sequence: TGTGCCAGCAGCTTATTACAGGGCAATTCACCCCTCCACTTT. Translation: CASSLLQGNSPLHF. The whole variable domain, remainder taken from reference TRBV7-9 and TRBJ1-6, is DTGVSQNPRHKITKRGQNVTFRCDPISEHNRLYWYRQTLGQGPEFLTYFQNEAQLEKSRLLSDRFSAERPKGSFSTLEIQRTEQGDSAMYLCASSLLQGNSPLHFGNGTRLTVT.

CDR3 residues: CAWRAIPETGMGAFF. CDR3 coding DNA: TGTGCCTGGAGGGCCATACCTGAGACAGGAATGGGGGCTTTCTTT. The genes are TRBV30 and TRBJ1-1; D may be TRBD1 (6 bases). The CDR3 extends over 15 amino acids. Germline CDR1 reads GTSNPN; CDR2 reads SVGIG (reference sequence). Trimming removed 3 bases from V and 11 bases from J, with 25 bases in between.